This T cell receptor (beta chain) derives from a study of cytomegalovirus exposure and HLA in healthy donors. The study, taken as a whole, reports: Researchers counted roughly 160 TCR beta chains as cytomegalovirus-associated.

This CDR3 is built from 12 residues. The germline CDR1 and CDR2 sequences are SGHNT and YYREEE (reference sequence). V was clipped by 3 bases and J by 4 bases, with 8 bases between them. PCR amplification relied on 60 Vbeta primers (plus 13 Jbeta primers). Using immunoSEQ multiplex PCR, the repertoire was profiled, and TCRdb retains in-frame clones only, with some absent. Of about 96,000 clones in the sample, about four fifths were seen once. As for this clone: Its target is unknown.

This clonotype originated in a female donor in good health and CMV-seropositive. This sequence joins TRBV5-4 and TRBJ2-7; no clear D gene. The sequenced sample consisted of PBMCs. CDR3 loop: CASSSYRYEQYF. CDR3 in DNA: TGTGCCAGCAGCTCTTACAGATACGAGCAGTACTTC.